This T cell receptor beta chain was obtained from a study of blood T cell repertoires in COVID-19. In the study overall: Material from acute and convalescent COVID-19 was sourced from the United States, Italy and Spain. The cDNA or gDNA used as material had been derived from T cells, B-cell-depleted T cells, or PBMCs.

In the authors' methods: Amplifying reference gene primers gave estimates of nucleated cell counts. Assay used: immunoSEQ multiplex PCR; TCRdb lists only in-frame clones, some missing. That table furnishes V, J and clone size, whereas the DNA furnished D and trimming. Of some 74,000 clones listed, roughly 84% were seen once; the top ten hold around 43%. This clone showed up just once. V was cut by 6 bases and J by 3 bases, with 8 bases left in between. Germline values: CDR1 WSHSY, CDR2 SAAADI. This CDR3 contains 12 residues. This TCR derives from a man older than 75 with acute or convalescent COVID-19. The rearrangement links TRBV10-2 to TRBJ1-2, with D maybe TRBD1 (5 bases). Source material: peripheral blood. CDR3 amino acids: CASSGRDYGYTF. Written as DNA, the CDR3 is TGCGCCAGCAGCGGCAGGGACTATGGCTACACCTTC.